Listed here is a single TCR beta chain. Assay: immunoSEQ multiplex PCR; the TCRdb copy retains only in-frame clones and omits some. Of some 35,000 clones in the sample, roughly four fifths were seen once. This entry is derived from a study of blood T cell repertoires in COVID-19. Overall study context: PBMCs, B-cell-depleted T cells, or T cells were the source of the cDNA or gDNA that made up the material.

There are 16 residues in the CDR3. Sequenced input: peripheral blood. This TCR came from a man aged 80 or over with active or convalescent COVID-19. V gene TRBV21-1 combines with J gene TRBJ1-2. TRBV21-1 is described as a pseudogene. The CDR3 region is CASSRFLRRLNYGYTF. The CDR3 DNA reads TGTGCCAGCAGCAGATTTCTTCGCAGACTTAACTATGGCTACACCTTC.